This T cell receptor (beta chain) derives from a study of human T cells and chemical hapten exposure. As to time point: patch test 1, 2 weeks after DPC sensitization. Regarding treatment: therapeutic diphenylcyclopropenone sensitization with weekly scalp DPC. TCRdb reprocessed the RACE reads with MiXCR, giving one entry per CDR3 protein. Among tens of thousands of distinct CDR3 sequences listed, more than 8% were seen once. This clonotype was recorded many times. Trimming took 1 base from V and 3 from J; bases not matched to a gene: 1. Per the germline V gene, CDR1 is DFQATT and CDR2 is SNEGSKA (reference sequence). CDR3 length: 14 residues.

The origin of this receptor is a woman aged 40 to 50 with alopecia areata. Some clones in this sample may be carry-over from other donors' samples. Here the sequenced sample was whole blood, taken in connection with sensitization to the hapten diphenylcyclopropenone (DPC). This chain uses TRBV20-1 with TRBJ2-1; 9 bases align to TRBD2. CDR3 protein: CSARASGDYNEQFF. For the CDR3, the DNA is TGCAGTGCTAGAGCTAGCGGGGACTACAATGAGCAGTTCTTC.